These 6 T cell receptor beta chains were all obtained from the same sample, sequenced in a study of post-analysis software for immune sequencing data. Notes on the study in general: Patients used roughly five TRBV segments, including TRBV5-6, TRBV5-1 and TRBV20-1, more often than controls.

Prepared libraries of TCR beta cDNA carried unique molecular identifiers. TCRdb called the PCR reads again in MiXCR, with one record for every CDR3 protein. The sample has about 760,000 distinct CDR3 sequences; around 27% are singletons. No antigen is known for these receptors. The sequenced sample was blood. The receptors come from a girl aged 10 to 17 with multiple sclerosis.

The gene calls are TRBV20-1 and TRBJ2-2; D uncertain. V was clipped by 3 bases and J by 0 bases, with 11 bases between them. The V gene's germline CDR1 is DFQATT and CDR2 SNEGSKA (reference sequence). The CDR3 sequence is 15 residues long. The CDR3 loop is CSARIPRANTGELFF. The CDR3, as DNA: TGCAGTGCTAGGATCCCTAGAGCGAACACCGGGGAGCTGTTTTTT.

This clonotype was recorded once. This may arise from a read error, as a much more abundant clone is one base away. CDR3 coding DNA: TGCGCCAGCGGCCAAGAATATGGGGAGCAGTACTTC. It is translated as CASGQEYGEQYF. The chain recombines TRBV4-3 with TRBJ2-7; D remains unclear. Germline CDR1 reads LGHNA; CDR2 reads YSLEER. The CDR3 loop spans 12 amino acids.

The chain has TRBV7-2 and TRBJ1-2; the match to TRBD1 covers 9 bases. The ends lost 5 bases at V and 8 bases at J; junction bases unmatched: 9. From germline, CDR1 is SGHTA and CDR2 FQGNSA. This CDR3 contains 14 residues. CDR3 coding DNA: TGTGCCAGCAGCGGAACGGGGACAGGGAGAGGCTACACCTTC. Translation: CASSGTGTGRGYTF.

This sequence joins TRBV28 and TRBJ1-6; 7 bases align to TRBD1. Looked up from germline, CDR1 is MDHEN and CDR2 is SYDVKM. Trimming at V came to 4 bases and at J to 8 bases, leaving 5 bases not matched to a gene. This CDR3 spans 14 amino acids. The CDR3 DNA reads TGTGCCAGCAGTTCCGTCACAGGGGATTCACCCCTCCACTTT. It encodes CASSSVTGDSPLHF.

This clonotype was seen once. The rearrangement uses TRBV4-1 and TRBJ2-2; D may be TRBD2 (5 bases). From germline, CDR1 is MGHRA and CDR2 YSYEKL. The V and J ends lost 2 bases and 5 bases respectively, with 9 bases between them. The CDR3 extends over 14 amino acids. CDR3 region: CASSQRTLTGELFF. CDR3 coding DNA: TGCGCCAGCAGCCAAAGGACTCTAACCGGGGAGCTGTTTTTT.

This clonotype was recorded a few times. This chain uses TRBV27 with TRBJ1-4; D is perhaps TRBD1 (5 bases). Germline V gives CDR1 MNHEY, CDR2 SMNVEV (reference sequence). Between the trimmed V and J ends, which lost 3 bases and 6 bases, there was a span of 14 bases. The CDR3 covers 15 residues. CDR3 DNA sequence: TGTGCCAGCAGTTTTGACGGGGGAAGTTATGAAAAACTGTTTTTT. Translating it yields CASSFDGGSYEKLFF.